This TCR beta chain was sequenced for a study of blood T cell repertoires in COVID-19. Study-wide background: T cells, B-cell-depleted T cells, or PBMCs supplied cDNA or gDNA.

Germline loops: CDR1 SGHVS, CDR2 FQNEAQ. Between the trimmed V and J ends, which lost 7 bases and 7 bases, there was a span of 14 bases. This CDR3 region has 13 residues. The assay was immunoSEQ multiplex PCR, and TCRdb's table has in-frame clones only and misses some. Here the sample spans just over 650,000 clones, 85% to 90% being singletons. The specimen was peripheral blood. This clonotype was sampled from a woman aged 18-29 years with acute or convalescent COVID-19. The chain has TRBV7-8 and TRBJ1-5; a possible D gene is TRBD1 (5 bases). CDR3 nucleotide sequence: TGTGCCAGCACCACAGGTCTGGGACAGCCCCAGCATTTT. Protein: CASTTGLGQPQHF.